One and the same sample provided the 26 T cell receptor beta chains below, sequenced in a study of OX40 agonist ivuxolimab in advanced cancers. Libraries were prepared by immunoSEQ multiplex PCR; TCRdb keeps only in-frame clonotypes and omits some of them. The sample has over 45,000 clones; approximately 80% are singletons. The sequencing used CD4+ or CD8+ T cells sorted from blood, collected in a trial of the OX40 agonist ivuxolimab. The receptors come from an adult with an advanced solid tumor such as melanoma, head and neck, liver or kidney cancer.

This clone was picked up one time. This chain connects TRBV2 to TRBJ1-1; 10 bases are a match to TRBD1. Germline V gives CDR1 SNHLY, CDR2 FYNNEI. Unmatched junction bases numbered 7, after V lost 5 bases and J lost 4 bases. The CDR3 is 15 amino acids. CDR3 residues: CASSPPTGGRTEAFF. CDR3 in DNA: TGTGCCAGCAGTCCGCCGACAGGGGGCCGCACTGAAGCTTTCTTT.

This chain joins TRBV2 and TRBJ2-1; D is perhaps TRBD1 or TRBD2 (5 bases each). The V and J ends lost 6 bases and 0 bases respectively, with 12 bases between them. CDR1 SNHLY and CDR2 FYNNEI come from the germline V gene. CDR3 length equals 15 residues. This CDR3 is CASRADIYSYNEQFF. The CDR3 coding sequence is TGTGCCAGCAGAGCGGACATCTACTCCTACAATGAGCAGTTCTTC.

The chain uses TRBV7-9 and TRBJ2-2, with 7 bases identical to TRBD2. The germline V gene encodes CDR1 SEHNR and CDR2 FQNEAQ (reference sequence). The V gene end was trimmed by 2 bases and the J gene end by 4 bases; junction bases not matched to a gene: 13. The CDR3 consists of 18 residues. CDR3 residues: CASSLSSWGSGVTGELFF. The CDR3 nucleotides are TGTGCCAGCAGCTTATCATCGTGGGGGAGCGGGGTCACCGGGGAGCTGTTTTTT.

This chain uses TRBV10-1 with TRBJ1-6; 9 bases line up with TRBD1. The CDR3 is made up of 16 amino acids. Germline CDR1 is WNHNN and CDR2 is SYGVQD (reference sequence). Trimming removed 7 bases from V and 5 bases from J; junction bases left unmatched: 9. The CDR3: CASTPDRGSDNSPLHF. In nucleotides, the CDR3 is TGCGCCAGCACCCCGGACAGGGGAAGCGATAATTCACCCCTCCACTTT.

The chain carries TRBV2 and TRBJ2-4; D possibly uses TRBD1 or TRBD2 (6 bases each). From germline, CDR1 is SNHLY and CDR2 FYNNEI. Trimming stripped 6 bases from V and 7 bases from J, with 13 bases between. The CDR3 length is 13 residues. CDR3 coding DNA: TGTGCCAGCAGGGGGGGCGCGGGCAACATTCAGTACTTC. It encodes CASRGGAGNIQYF. Full variable domain (missing parts from reference TRBV2 and TRBJ2-4): EPEVTQTPSHQVTQMGQEVILRCVPISNHLYFYWYRQILGQKVEFLVSFYNNEISEKSEIFDDQFSVERPDGSNFTLKIRSTKLEDSAMYFCASRGGAGNIQYFGAGTRLSVL.

The V call is TRBV5-4, the J call TRBJ2-3, with 8 nucleotides matching TRBD2. The CDR3 is 14 amino acids. The J segment lost 6 bases and the V segment lost 3 bases, leaving 6 bases of the junction unmatched. CDR1 SGHNT and CDR2 YYREEE come from the germline V gene (reference sequence). This chain's CDR3 is CASSSGGAGDTQYF. CDR3 in DNA: TGTGCCAGCAGCTCCGGGGGGGCCGGTGATACGCAGTATTTT.

The J gene is TRBJ2-3, the V gene TRBV7-9, with D unclear. This CDR3 is built from 13 residues. Trimming cost V 1 base and J 1 base, with 3 bases left between them. Germline V CDR1 and CDR2: SEHNR, FQNEAQ (reference sequence). The CDR3 spells CASSLVGTDTQYF. CDR3 nucleotide sequence: TGTGCCAGCAGCTTAGTGGGCACAGATACGCAGTATTTT.

The chain couples TRBV4-1 to TRBJ2-3; D perhaps matches TRBD2 (6 bases). V dropped 0 bases and J dropped 2 bases, with 15 bases sitting between them. The CDR3 spans 17 residues. Germline CDR1 is MGHRA and CDR2 is YSYEKL. The CDR3 region is CASSQDLLARYTDTQYF. CDR3 coding DNA: TGCGCCAGCAGCCAAGACTTACTAGCCAGATACACAGATACGCAGTATTTT.

V usage is TRBV28 and J usage is TRBJ2-7, with D possibly TRBD1 on 5 matching bases. The CDR3 runs to 13 residues. Germline V gene lookup returns CDR1 MDHEN and CDR2 SYDVKM. V gave up 7 bases and J gave up 6 bases, with 16 bases separating them. The CDR3 region is CASIGGAGLEQYF. The CDR3 DNA is TGTGCCAGCATCGGCGGAGCAGGGCTCGAGCAGTACTTC.

J is TRBJ2-3 and V is TRBV28; 10 nucleotides align to TRBD1. The CDR3 is made up of 15 amino acids. Trimming at V came to 5 bases and at J to 3 bases, leaving 5 bases not matched to a gene. Germline CDR1 and CDR2: MDHEN and SYDVKM. The CDR3 region is CASSPSGQGTDTQYF. The CDR3 bases are TGTGCCAGCAGTCCATCGGGACAGGGGACAGATACGCAGTATTTT. Full variable domain (outside the CDR3, taken from reference TRBV28 and TRBJ2-3): DVKVTQSSRYLVKRTGEKVFLECVQDMDHENMFWYRQDPGLGLRLIYFSYDVKMKEKGDIPEGYSVSREKKERFSLILESASTNQTSMYLCASSPSGQGTDTQYFGPGTRLTVL.

The V gene is TRBV27, the J gene TRBJ1-2, with TRBD1 identical over 9 bases. The CDR3 runs 16 residues. Germline CDR1 is MNHEY and CDR2 is SMNVEV (reference sequence). V shed 5 bases, J shed 8 bases, and the junction held 15 bases outside the gene matches. In DNA form, the CDR3 reads TGTGCCAGCAGTCCTTATATCAGGACAGGGGTGGGAGGCTACACCTTC. Amino acid sequence: CASSPYIRTGVGGYTF.

V gene TRBV4-1 combines with J gene TRBJ1-2; tentative D call: TRBD1 (6 bases). The CDR3 totals 15 residues. Trimming took 4 bases from V and 6 from J, leaving 18 bases between them. Germline CDR1 is MGHRA and CDR2 is YSYEKL. CDR3 protein: CASSRIWQGKNGYTF. CDR3 in DNA: TGCGCCAGCAGCCGGATTTGGCAGGGGAAGAATGGCTACACCTTC.

V is TRBV5-5 and J is TRBJ2-7; 7 bases are a match to TRBD2. Germline V gene data show CDR1 as SGHKS and CDR2 as YYEKEE (reference sequence). The CDR3 runs 15 residues. The V segment lost 5 bases and the J segment 3 bases; nucleotides outside the gene matches: 11. The CDR3 spells CASRLSLGDYYEQYF. Written as DNA, the CDR3 is TGTGCCAGCAGACTCTCCCTGGGGGACTACTACGAGCAGTACTTC.

The V gene is TRBV4-3, the J gene TRBJ2-7; no definite D call. V lost 0 bases and J 6 bases, leaving 15 bases between the germline ends. CDR3 length equals 15 residues. Germline V gene data show CDR1 as LGHNA and CDR2 as YSLEER. Written as DNA, the CDR3 is TGCGCCAGCAGCCAAGAACTACTCTCCCCCCTCGAGCAGTACTTC. It encodes CASSQELLSPLEQYF.

The chain recombines TRBV5-5 with TRBJ2-7; D not certain. The CDR3 consists of 15 residues. Germline CDR1 is SGHKS and CDR2 is YYEKEE (reference sequence). Trimming cost V 1 base and J 6 bases, with 17 bases left between them. CDR3: CASSLRLSDPGEQYF. CDR3 sequence (DNA): TGTGCCAGCAGCTTGCGTCTGAGCGACCCCGGCGAGCAGTACTTC. The variable domain in full, completed from reference TRBV5-5 and TRBJ2-7, reads DAGVTQSPTHLIKTRGQQVTLRCSPISGHKSVSWYQQVLGQGPQFIFQYYEKEERGRGNFPDRFSARQFPNYSSELNVNALLLGDSALYLCASSLRLSDPGEQYFGPGTRLTVT.

The rearrangement uses TRBV10-3 and TRBJ2-2; perhaps TRBD2 as D (6 bases). The germline CDR1 and CDR2 sequences are ENHRY and SYGVKD. The CDR3 is 13 residues long. Trimming removed 10 bases from V and 0 bases from J, with 9 bases in between. In nucleotides, the CDR3 is TGTGCCACCGGAGGGTCGAACACCGGGGAGCTGTTTTTT. It yields the protein CATGGSNTGELFF.

The gene calls are TRBV10-3 and TRBJ2-7; D might be TRBD1 (6 bases). Germline-derived CDR1 and CDR2 are ENHRY and SYGVKD. This CDR3 region has 12 residues. Between the trimmed V and J ends, which lost 10 bases and 2 bases, there was a span of 12 bases. The CDR3 sequence: CATANRAYEQYF. In nucleotides, the CDR3 is TGTGCCACGGCCAACAGGGCCTACGAGCAGTACTTC.

The chain couples TRBV11-2 to TRBJ1-6, with D uncertain. Germline V gene sequence: CDR1 SGHAT, CDR2 FQNNGV. V lost 4 bases and J lost 6, with 16 bases in between. CDR3 length equals 16 residues. The CDR3: CASSYREAGGNSPLHF. The CDR3 bases are TGTGCCAGCAGCTACCGGGAGGCAGGCGGTAATTCACCCCTCCACTTT.

This clone was counted a few times. The chain links TRBV6-6 to TRBJ1-2; 7 nucleotides agree with TRBD1. CDR1 is MNHNY and CDR2 is SVGAGI in the germline V gene (reference sequence). The CDR3 extends over 13 amino acids. The V and J ends lost 6 bases and 3 bases, in that order; junction bases with no gene match: 4. The CDR3 spells CASRTGRDYGYTF. CDR3 DNA sequence: TGTGCCAGCAGGACAGGGCGAGACTATGGCTACACCTTC.

The rearrangement uses TRBV11-3 and TRBJ2-7, with 7 nucleotides matching TRBD2. This CDR3 contains 14 residues. V lost 3 bases to trimming and J lost 2 bases; unmatched junction nucleotides: 4. CDR1 SGHNT and CDR2 YENEEA come from the germline V gene. CDR3 protein: CASSFSGNPYEQYF. CDR3 bases: TGTGCCAGCAGCTTCAGCGGGAACCCCTACGAGCAGTACTTC.

This chain uses TRBV30 with TRBJ1-6; D is unclear. The ends were cut back, 4 bases at V and 0 bases at J, with 10 bases in the middle. CDR3 length equals 15 residues. Germline CDR1 is GTSNPN and CDR2 is SVGIG (reference sequence). The DNA of the CDR3 is TGTGCCTGGATGGAAAGAAGCTCCTATAATTCACCCCTCCACTTT. This sequence encodes CAWMERSSYNSPLHF.

This clone was recorded once. The V gene is TRBV5-1, the J gene TRBJ2-7; D is possibly TRBD1 (6 bases). V shed 5 bases and J shed 0 bases, with 9 bases lying between them. Germline CDR1 and CDR2: SGHRS and YFSETQ. CDR3 length equals 13 residues. In DNA form, the CDR3 reads TGCGCCAGCAGTAGGGACAACTCCTACGAGCAGTACTTC. It specifies CASSRDNSYEQYF.

CDR3 in DNA: TGCGCCAGCAGCCCCTACCCCACAGATACGCAGTATTTT. This translates into CASSPYPTDTQYF. J is TRBJ2-3 and V is TRBV4-1, with D uncertain. Trimming stripped 4 bases from V and 2 bases from J, with 7 bases between. Germline V gene lookup returns CDR1 MGHRA and CDR2 YSYEKL. The CDR3 has 13 amino acids.

The rearrangement uses TRBV2 and TRBJ1-2; no clear D. CDR1 and CDR2 (germline): SNHLY, FYNNEI. The CDR3 has 13 residues. Trimming stripped 2 bases from V and 8 bases from J, with 12 bases between. The CDR3 sequence: CASSEIIALGYTF. CDR3 DNA sequence: TGTGCCAGCAGTGAAATAATCGCCCTGGGCTACACCTTC.

CDR3 sequence reads: CASSLWSLGANVLTF. The CDR3 nucleotides are TGCGCCAGCAGCTTGTGGTCTCTCGGGGCCAACGTCCTGACTTTC. The chain has TRBV5-1 and TRBJ2-6; no clear D gene. CDR1 and CDR2 (germline): SGHRS, YFSETQ. V gave up 1 base and J gave up 4 bases, with 9 bases separating them. This CDR3 has 15 amino acids.

This clone was seen just once. The chain combines TRBV27 with TRBJ1-2, with 9 bases aligning to TRBD1. This CDR3 region has 16 residues. After removal of 9 bases from V and 4 bases from J, the junction contained 15 bases not matched to a gene. Germline values: CDR1 MNHEY, CDR2 SMNVEV (reference sequence). The CDR3 nucleotides are TGTGCCAGTACCAGTCCTACAGGGGGCGTAGGCTATGGCTACACCTTC. This translates into CASTSPTGGVGYGYTF.